These 9 T cell receptor beta chains were all obtained from the same sample, sequenced in a study of cytomegalovirus exposure and HLA in healthy donors. Amplification used 60 Vbeta primers and 13 Jbeta primers. Profiled with immunoSEQ multiplex PCR; TCRdb holds only in-frame clones, not every one. This table holds roughly 100,000 clones, about 80% found once. Sequences were obtained from PBMCs. The receptors come from a man under 40 in good health and CMV-seronegative.

In its sample, this clone was seen a few times. The chain is built from TRBV19 and TRBJ1-5; 10 nucleotides line up with TRBD1. Trimming at V came to 9 bases and at J to 6 bases, leaving 5 bases not matched to a gene. Germline V gene data show CDR1 as LNHDA and CDR2 as SQIVND (reference sequence). This CDR3 comprises 13 residues. The CDR3 region has the DNA TGTGCCAGCGGGGACAGGGGCAGTCAGCCCCAGCATTTT. It translates to CASGDRGSQPQHF.

The V call is TRBV19, the J call TRBJ1-1, with TRBD1 matching 7 bases. This CDR3 contains 14 residues. Germline V CDR1 and CDR2: LNHDA, SQIVND (reference sequence). V lost 6 bases, J lost 1 base, and 5 bases stayed unmatched. CDR3 sequence: CASRPQGKNTEAFF. CDR3 bases: TGTGCCAGTAGACCACAGGGGAAGAACACTGAAGCTTTCTTT.

V gene TRBV2 combines with J gene TRBJ1-2, with a tentative D call TRBD1 (5 bases). There are 13 residues in the CDR3. Trimming removed 3 bases at V and 8 bases at J, with 13 bases between. The germline V gene encodes CDR1 SNHLY and CDR2 FYNNEI. CDR3 amino acids: CASSEGREGGYTF. The CDR3 bases are TGTGCCAGCAGTGAGGGGCGGGAAGGAGGCTACACCTTC.

This sequence joins TRBV6-5 and TRBJ1-2, with a possible D match to TRBD1 (5 bases). From germline, CDR1 is MNHEY and CDR2 SVGAGI. Trimming took 8 bases from V and 2 from J, leaving 9 bases between them. The CDR3 sequence is 12 residues long. CDR3 bases: TGTGCCAGCCGACAGTACAACTATGGCTACACCTTC. Translation: CASRQYNYGYTF.

The gene calls are TRBV4-3 and TRBJ2-2; D might be TRBD2 (6 bases). V gave up 5 bases and J gave up 4 bases, with 20 bases separating them. Germline CDR1 and CDR2: LGHNA and YSLEER. This CDR3 is built from 17 residues. CDR3 DNA: TGCGCCAGCAGCAAACCTGGTGGAGGGTACGGCACCGGGGAGCTGTTTTTT. This gives the protein CASSKPGGGYGTGELFF.

The chain recombines TRBV14 with TRBJ1-4, with 7 positions matching TRBD1. Germline CDR1 SGHDN, CDR2 FVKESK. The CDR3 is 15 amino acids. V dropped 6 bases and J dropped 4; count of bases not matched to a gene: 8. CDR3 protein: CASSQTGTDNEKLFF. The DNA of the CDR3 is TGTGCCAGCAGTCAAACCGGGACAGATAATGAAAAACTGTTTTTT.

The V call is TRBV30, the J call TRBJ2-2; no firm D call. Trimming pared 1 base from V and 3 bases from J, leaving 9 bases between. Germline lookup yields CDR1 GTSNPN and CDR2 SVGIG (reference sequence). CDR3 length: 14 residues. In nucleotides, the CDR3 is TGTGCCTGGAGTGGGTGGGCCGACACCGGGGAGCTGTTTTTT. Its translation is CAWSGWADTGELFF. Combining the CDR3 with reference TRBV30 and TRBJ2-2 gives the whole variable domain SQTIHQWPATLVQPVGSPLSLECTVEGTSNPNLYWYRQAAGRGLQLLFYSVGIGQISSEVPQNLSASRPQDRQFILSSKKLLLSDSGFYLCAWSGWADTGELFFGEGSRLTVL.

Note on this clone: The junction does not match germline at one end; this may be a read error. V and J are TRBV7-9 and TRBJ2-1, with 8 bases that match TRBD1. Germline V gene sequence: CDR1 SEHNR, CDR2 FQNEAQ (reference sequence). CDR3 length: 14 amino acids. This CDR3 is CSSSSGYRGNEQFF. Here the CDR3 DNA reads TGTTCCAGCAGCTCCGGATACAGGGGGAATGAGCAGTTCTTC.

The V call is TRBV7-2, the J call TRBJ2-7, with TRBD2 identical over 15 bases. Germline CDR1 and CDR2: SGHTA and FQGNSA. Germline trimming cut 4 bases from V and 5 bases from J; bases unmatched to any gene: 6. The CDR3 sequence is 16 residues long. The CDR3 spells CASSSGLAGGWNEQYF. In nucleotides, the CDR3 is TGTGCCAGCAGCTCGGGACTAGCGGGAGGATGGAACGAGCAGTACTTC.